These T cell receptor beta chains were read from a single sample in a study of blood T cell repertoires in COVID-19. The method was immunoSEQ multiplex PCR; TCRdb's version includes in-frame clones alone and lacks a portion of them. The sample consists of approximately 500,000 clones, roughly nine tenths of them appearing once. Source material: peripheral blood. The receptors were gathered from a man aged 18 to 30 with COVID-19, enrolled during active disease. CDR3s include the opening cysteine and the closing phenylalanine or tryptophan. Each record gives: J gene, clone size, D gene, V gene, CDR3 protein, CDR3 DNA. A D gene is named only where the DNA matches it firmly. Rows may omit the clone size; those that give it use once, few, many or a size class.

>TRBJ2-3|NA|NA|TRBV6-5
CASTTRGGGADTQYF
TGTGCCAGCACCACCAGGGGAGGGGGAGCAGATACGCAGTATTTT
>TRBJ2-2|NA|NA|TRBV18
CASSQIGSTGELFF
TGTGCCAGCTCACAGATCGGGAGCACCGGGGAGCTGTTTTTT
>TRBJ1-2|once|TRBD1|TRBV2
CASTNRQQGARGYTF
TGTGCCAGCACGAACCGGCAACAGGGGGCACGAGGCTACACCTTC
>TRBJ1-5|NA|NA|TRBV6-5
CASYRSERRPQHF
TGTGCCAGCTACCGATCTGAGCGACGGCCCCAGCATTTT
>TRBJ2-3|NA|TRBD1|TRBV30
CAWRRQGMADTQYF
TGTGCCTGGAGGAGACAGGGTATGGCAGATACGCAGTATTTT
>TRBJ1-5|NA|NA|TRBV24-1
CATSDTGQLNQPQHF
TGTGCCACCAGTGATACCGGACAGCTAAATCAGCCCCAGCATTTT
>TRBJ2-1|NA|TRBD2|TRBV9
CASSVEAGLALDEQFF
TGTGCCAGCAGCGTAGAGGCGGGACTAGCTCTGGATGAGCAGTTCTTC
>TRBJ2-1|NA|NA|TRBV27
CASSLTGNNEQFF
TGTGCCAGCAGTTTAACCGGGAACAATGAGCAGTTCTTC
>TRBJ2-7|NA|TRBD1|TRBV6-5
CASLRPTGTGYEQYF
TGTGCCAGCCTGAGACCGACCGGGACAGGTTACGAGCAGTACTTC
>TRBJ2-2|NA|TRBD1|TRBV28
CASSFDRANTGELFF
TGTGCCAGCAGTTTCGACAGGGCTAACACCGGGGAGCTGTTTTTT
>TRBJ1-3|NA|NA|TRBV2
CASSEIQGRGIGNTIYF
TGTGCCAGCAGTGAAATTCAAGGTCGGGGGATCGGAAACACCATATATTTT
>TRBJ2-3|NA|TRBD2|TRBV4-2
CASSLDLGGGLRDTQYF
TGTGCCAGCAGCCTAGATTTGGGGGGAGGGCTCCGAGATACGCAGTATTTT
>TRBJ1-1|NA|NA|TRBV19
CASSRTRDTEAFF
TGTGCCAGTAGTAGGACAAGGGACACTGAAGCTTTCTTT
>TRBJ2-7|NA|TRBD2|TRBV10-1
CASSEFSGGDYEQYF
TGCGCCAGCAGTGAGTTTAGCGGGGGTGACTACGAGCAGTACTTC
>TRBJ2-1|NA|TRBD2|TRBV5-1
CASSQGLAGEEQFF
TGCGCCAGCAGCCAGGGACTAGCGGGAGAAGAGCAGTTCTTC